The 17 T cell receptor beta chains below all came from one sample that was sequenced in a study of long-term antiretroviral therapy in people with HIV. Survey-level resolution applied to immunoSEQ assay v3.0. Sequencing was performed with immunoSEQ multiplex PCR; in TCRdb, only in-frame clones are kept and a portion is missing. The repertoire includes some 28,000 clones, 75% to 90% of them detected once, and approximately 7.8% sits in the top ten. The sequencing here drew on unsorted PBMCs, taken 0.3 years after starting antiretroviral therapy. All receptors come from a man aged 40-50 years with HIV.

The chain uses TRBV4-2 and TRBJ1-5, with D unclear. CDR1 is LGHNA and CDR2 is YNFKEQ in the germline V gene. Trimming removed 0 bases at V and 9 bases at J, with 15 bases between. The CDR3 is 15 amino acids. CDR3 nucleotides: TGTGCCAGCAGCCAAGAGGCCGCACAAGTGGGGCCCCAGCATTTT. This codes for CASSQEAAQVGPQHF.

The V call is TRBV14, the J call TRBJ2-3; 9 positions agree with TRBD2. Trimming removed 4 bases from V and 2 bases from J; junction bases left unmatched: 10. The CDR3 runs 17 residues. Germline-derived CDR1 and CDR2 are SGHDN and FVKESK. CDR3 bases: TGTGCCAGCAGCCGTCGCCCGGGACTAGCAATCACAGATACGCAGTATTTT. Amino acids: CASSRRPGLAITDTQYF.

The chain carries TRBV6-6 and TRBJ2-2, with TRBD2 as a possible D gene (7 bases). Germline-derived CDR1 and CDR2 are MNHNY and SVGAGI (reference sequence). The CDR3 length is 15 residues. Trimming shortened V by 5 bases and J by 1 base, and 11 bases separated the two germline ends. As DNA, the CDR3 is TGTGCCAGCAGTCGCGGGGGCTTGAACACCGGGGAGCTGTTTTTT. Amino acids: CASSRGGLNTGELFF.

This rearrangement joins TRBV5-4 to TRBJ2-1; TRBD1 aligns across 7 bases. J lost 8 bases, V lost 5 bases, and 13 bases had no gene match. The CDR3 is 15 amino acids. The germline V gene has CDR1 SGHNT and CDR2 YYREEE (reference sequence). CDR3 nucleotide sequence: TGTGCCAGCAGTGACCCCGACAGGGCACATTATGAGCAGTTCTTC. Translating gives CASSDPDRAHYEQFF.

V gene TRBV11-3 combines with J gene TRBJ2-1, with TRBD2 matching 9 bases. Per germline, CDR1 SGHNT and CDR2 YENEEA. The CDR3 totals 16 residues. The V and J ends lost 10 bases and 7 bases, in that order; junction bases with no gene match: 17. The CDR3 DNA follows: TGTGCCATCCTCTTGGGAACCGGGACTAGCCGAAATGAGCAGTTCTTC. This translates into CAILLGTGTSRNEQFF. Drawing the rest from reference TRBV11-3 and TRBJ2-1, the complete variable domain is EAGVVQSPRYKIIEKKQPVAFWCNPISGHNTLYWYLQNLGQGPELLIRYENEEAVDDSQLPKDRFSAERLKGVDSTLKIQPAELGDSAVYLCAILLGTGTSRNEQFFGPGTRLTVL.

This clone was seen only once. V and J are TRBV6-5 and TRBJ1-5, with D uncertain. Germline V gene data show CDR1 as MNHEY and CDR2 as SVGAGI. V shed 6 bases and J shed 5 bases, with 11 bases lying between them. The CDR3 covers 13 residues. The CDR3 is CASSPQVDQPQHF. The CDR3 nucleotides are TGTGCCAGCAGCCCCCAAGTGGATCAGCCCCAGCATTTT.

This clone has just one count. The chain links TRBV7-2 to TRBJ2-7; 9 nucleotides match TRBD1. There are 14 residues in the CDR3. Unmatched junction bases numbered 7, after V lost 5 bases and J lost 5 bases. Germline V gene data show CDR1 as SGHTA and CDR2 as FQGNSA. The CDR3 protein is CASSPGQGYDEQYF. CDR3 DNA: TGTGCCAGCAGCCCGGGACAGGGCTACGACGAGCAGTACTTC.

This chain uses TRBV28 with TRBJ1-2; D not certain. Germline CDR1 reads MDHEN; CDR2 reads SYDVKM. CDR3 length: 14 residues. V lost 5 bases, J lost 8 bases, and 18 bases lay in between. CDR3 in amino acids: CASSGDRALGGYTF. The CDR3 DNA is TGTGCCAGCAGTGGAGACCGGGCCTTGGGAGGCTACACCTTC.

The chain combines TRBV5-4 with TRBJ2-3, with D possibly TRBD2 on 7 matching bases. V was cut by 0 bases and J by 6 bases, with 17 bases left in between. The CDR3 loop spans 16 amino acids. Germline loops: CDR1 SGHNT, CDR2 YYREEE (reference sequence). This chain's CDR3 is CASSLDGGAGADTQYF. The CDR3 coding sequence is TGTGCCAGCAGCTTGGACGGCGGGGCGGGGGCTGATACGCAGTATTTT.

The gene calls are TRBV5-8 and TRBJ1-1; unclear D gene. The CDR3 consists of 14 residues. Germline V gene lookup returns CDR1 SGHTS and CDR2 YDEGEE. Deletions cut 0 bases from V and 0 bases from J, with 6 bases between. The CDR3 loop reads CASSLELMNTEAFF. The CDR3 nucleotides read TGTGCCAGCAGCTTGGAACTCATGAACACTGAAGCTTTCTTT.

The chain uses TRBV11-2 and TRBJ2-5; either TRBD1 or TRBD2 may supply D (6 bases each). The CDR3 contains 14 residues. Germline CDR1 reads SGHAT; CDR2 reads FQNNGV. V shed 0 bases and J shed 5 bases, with 10 bases lying between them. In DNA form, the CDR3 reads TGTGCCAGCAGCTTAGAAAGGGGGGCGGAGACCCAGTACTTC. Translation gives CASSLERGAETQYF.

The chain couples TRBV7-3 to TRBJ2-7, with 7 bases that match TRBD1. In germline, CDR1 is SGHTA, CDR2 FQGTGA. This CDR3 spans 12 amino acids. V was pared by 8 bases and J by 7 bases, with 8 bases of the junction left unmatched. CDR3 nucleotide sequence: TGTGCCAGCCGCTGGACAGGTGGAGAGCAGTACTTC. This encodes CASRWTGGEQYF.

This chain links TRBV29-1 with TRBJ2-1; 10 bases align to TRBD1. The trim removed 6 bases at V and 5 bases at J, leaving 7 bases unmatched. The CDR3 consists of 14 residues. Germline V gene data show CDR1 as SQVTM and CDR2 as ANQGSEA. In DNA form, the CDR3 reads TGCAGCGTAATCCGGGACAGGGGAAACAATGAGCAGTTCTTC. It specifies CSVIRDRGNNEQFF.

V gene TRBV5-1 combines with J gene TRBJ1-4, with a possible D match to TRBD1 (6 bases). CDR1 SGHRS and CDR2 YFSETQ come from the germline V gene. The germline V and J ends were trimmed by 4 bases and 8 bases, with 15 bases remaining between them. The CDR3 runs 14 residues. The CDR3 sequence: CASSDGRGGEKLFF. The CDR3 nucleotides read TGCGCCAGCAGCGACGGGAGGGGGGGCGAAAAACTGTTTTTT.

The chain couples TRBV6-1 to TRBJ1-3; 7 bases are a match to TRBD1. Germline V gene lookup returns CDR1 MNHNS and CDR2 SASEGT. There are 15 residues in the CDR3. The V and J ends lost 6 bases and 5 bases, in that order; junction bases with no gene match: 10. DNA for the CDR3: TGTGCCAGCAGGGATCCCGGGACAGCCCGAAACACCATATATTTT. It codes for CASRDPGTARNTIYF.

This chain connects TRBV28 to TRBJ2-7, with 12 bases fitting TRBD2. The trim removed 4 bases at V and 2 bases at J, leaving 6 bases unmatched. The germline CDR1 and CDR2 sequences are MDHEN and SYDVKM. The CDR3 extends over 16 amino acids. CDR3 amino acids: CASSSRTSGAPYEQYF. The CDR3 nucleotides are TGTGCCAGCAGTTCGCGGACTAGCGGGGCCCCCTACGAGCAGTACTTC.

For the CDR3, the DNA is TGTGCCACCAGCAGAGATCTGTCTCAGGGGATCAATCAGCCCCAGCATTTT. It encodes CATSRDLSQGINQPQHF. The chain joins TRBV15 to TRBJ1-5; a weak D match, TRBD1 (6 bases). V lost 0 bases and J lost 3, with 15 bases in between. Germline CDR1 is LNHNV and CDR2 is YYDKDF (reference sequence). CDR3 length: 17 amino acids. The full variable domain, in which reference TRBV15 and TRBJ1-5 provide the parts outside the CDR3, is DAMVIQNPRYQVTQFGKPVTLSCSQTLNHNVMYWYQQKSSQAPKLLFHYYDKDFNNEADTPDNFQSRRPNTSFCFLDIRSPGLGDTAMYLCATSRDLSQGINQPQHFGDGTRLSIL.